These T cell receptor beta chains were read from a single sample in a study of T cells in tuberculosis. Assay: immunoSEQ multiplex PCR; the TCRdb copy retains only in-frame clones and omits some. The sample gives 85,000 to 90,000 clones, approximately 91% of which show up once; 1.5% to 2% is in the top ten. Sequenced sample: CD1b-GMM tetramer-negative cells sorted from PBMCs. Source of these receptors: an adult woman with latent tuberculosis. CDR3s leave out the opening cysteine and the closing phenylalanine or tryptophan. D genes are given only for firm matches. Expanded clones get a size class; other rows say once, few or many, or leave the size out.

J gene,V gene,D gene,clone size,CDR3 protein
TRBJ2-3,TRBV16,TRBD1,-,ASSQTGGADTQY
TRBJ2-3,TRBV7-8,-,-,ASSSAPGWGNTQY
TRBJ2-7,TRBV28,-,-,ASSLYRRYEQY
TRBJ1-2,TRBV30,-,-,AWSVAQGPSWGYGYT
TRBJ2-1,TRBV4-2,-,-,ASSQGTANPYNEQF
TRBJ1-1,TRBV2,TRBD1,-,ASARGRGTTEAF
TRBJ1-6,TRBV7-9,TRBD1,few,ASSLGSPGQLNSPLH
TRBJ1-1,TRBV27,TRBD1,-,ASSFGTGVDEAF
TRBJ1-4,TRBV5-1,-,-,ASSLNRDEKLF
TRBJ2-1,TRBV4-1,TRBD1,few,ASSQPTKGAYNEQF
TRBJ2-1,TRBV11-3,-,-,ASSPGGRSYNEQF
TRBJ2-6,TRBV7-9,TRBD1,-,ASSLTGGGGANVLT
TRBJ2-1,TRBV5-1,TRBD1,-,ASSLGFQGDEQF
TRBJ2-3,TRBV11-2,TRBD2,-,ASSSPSGGATDTQY
TRBJ1-5,TRBV19,TRBD1,-,ASTRDRFNQPQH
TRBJ1-2,TRBV7-8,TRBD1,-,ASSLKSGGFPYGYT
TRBJ2-5,TRBV7-3,-,-,ASSTSGGLQETQY
TRBJ2-7,TRBV5-1,-,-,ASRPGAGSYEQY
TRBJ2-1,TRBV30,-,-,AGDRGGGGGYNEQF
TRBJ1-2,TRBV23-1,TRBD1,-,ASSQNPTGGGNYGYT
TRBJ2-5,TRBV28,TRBD1,-,ASSWTGRETQY
TRBJ1-1,TRBV30,-,-,AWGVAGEAF
TRBJ2-7,TRBV5-1,TRBD2,-,ASSQRGAYEQY
TRBJ2-3,TRBV11-2,-,-,ASSWGRRADTQY
TRBJ1-4,TRBV6-1,-,-,ASSRVSEKLF
TRBJ2-3,TRBV28,TRBD1,-,ASGGTGGHTQY
TRBJ2-1,TRBV10-1,-,-,ASIRTVEQF
TRBJ1-2,TRBV5-6,-,-,ASSLGMRSSNYGYT
TRBJ1-5,TRBV6-5,TRBD1,-,ASGRGGGRNQPQH
TRBJ2-3,TRBV5-1,TRBD1,-,ASSSGTGEPDTQY
TRBJ1-2,TRBV4-2,-,-,ASSDGLRGNNYGYT
TRBJ1-3,TRBV4-2,-,-,ASSQATGRNTIY
TRBJ2-3,TRBV30,-,-,ACSGRRTDTQY
TRBJ1-1,TRBV30,TRBD1,-,AWNTGGVRVVGAF
TRBJ2-3,TRBV28,TRBD1,-,ASSLGRDSPYPYTQY
TRBJ2-4,TRBV5-6,TRBD2,few,ASSLDSGGNIQY
TRBJ1-2,TRBV5-5,-,-,ASSLHGTYP
TRBJ2-3,TRBV6-1,TRBD1,-,ASQDRGKADTQY
TRBJ1-3,TRBV5-4,-,few,ASSFQGSDTIY
TRBJ2-2,TRBV5-1,-,-,ASSLLWAVTGELF
TRBJ2-5,TRBV5-4,-,-,ASSLKRNQETQY
TRBJ1-2,TRBV6-6,-,-,ATQFIGGWGYT
-,TRBV11-3,-,-,ASSAHYEQY
TRBJ2-1,TRBV28,TRBD1,-,ASSFDRGRYNEQF
TRBJ1-2,TRBV27,TRBD1,few,ATLSRDSNYGYT
TRBJ2-5,TRBV6-4,TRBD2,-,ASRGRLARQTQY
TRBJ1-2,TRBV12-5,-,-,ASGLVQWRLYGYT
TRBJ2-4,TRBV7-6,TRBD2,-,ASSLETSGAFPNIQY
TRBJ2-7,TRBV7-2,-,-,ASSTEYEQY
TRBJ1-1,TRBV6-5,TRBD1,-,ASSMAGQGNTEAF